Here is one T cell receptor beta chain with its context. Its antigen is undetermined. This specimen belongs to a study of T-cell memory formation after mild COVID-19. The wider study: TCR clusters largely stayed donor specific.

The CDR3 is 14 residues long. V lost 6 bases, J lost 8 bases, and 20 bases lay in between. CDR1 and CDR2 from the germline V gene are DFQATT and SNEGSKA (reference sequence). Sample barcodes and UMIs were carried by the TCR alpha and TCR beta cDNA libraries that 5'RACE generated with constant-segment primers. TCRdb redid the calling of the 5' RACE reads with MiXCR, one entry per CDR3 protein. Found here are about 350,000 distinct CDR3 sequences, approximately 13% of them singletons; the top ten hold 22%. Study-wide results and caveats: Some SARS-CoV-2-responding clones were already detected in memory before infection.

Material: PBMCs or a T cell subset sorted from them (not recorded which). The sequence came from a man between 18 and 35 years old who had mild COVID-19 (a few samples of this study predate the infection). Cell type and time point are not known. The J gene is TRBJ2-4, the V gene TRBV20-1, with D possibly matching TRBD2 (5 bases). As DNA, the CDR3 is TGCAGTGCCCCCCCTTCGGGGTTCAGGCACATTCAGTACTTC. Translation: CSAPPSGFRHIQYF.